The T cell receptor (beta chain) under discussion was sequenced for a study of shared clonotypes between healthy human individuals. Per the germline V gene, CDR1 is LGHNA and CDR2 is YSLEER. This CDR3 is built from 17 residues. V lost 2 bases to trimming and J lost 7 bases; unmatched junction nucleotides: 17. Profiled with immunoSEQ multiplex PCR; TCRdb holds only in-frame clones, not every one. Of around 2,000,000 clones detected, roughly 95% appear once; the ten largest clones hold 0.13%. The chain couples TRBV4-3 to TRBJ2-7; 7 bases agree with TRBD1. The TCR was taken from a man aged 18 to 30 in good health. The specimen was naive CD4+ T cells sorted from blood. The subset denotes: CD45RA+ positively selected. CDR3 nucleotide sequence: TGCGCCAGCAGCCAATCCATGGGGGCAGGGGGATCCTTGGAGCAGTACTTC. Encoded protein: CASSQSMGAGGSLEQYF.